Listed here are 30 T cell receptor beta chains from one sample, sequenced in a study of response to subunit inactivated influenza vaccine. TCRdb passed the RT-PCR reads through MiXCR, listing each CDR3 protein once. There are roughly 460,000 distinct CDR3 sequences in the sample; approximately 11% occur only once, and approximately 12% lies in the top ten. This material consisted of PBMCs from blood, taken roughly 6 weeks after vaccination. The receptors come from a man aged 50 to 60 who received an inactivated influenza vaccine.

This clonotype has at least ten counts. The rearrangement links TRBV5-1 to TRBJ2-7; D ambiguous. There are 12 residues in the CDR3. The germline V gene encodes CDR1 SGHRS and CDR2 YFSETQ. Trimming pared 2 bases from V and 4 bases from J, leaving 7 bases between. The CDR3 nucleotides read TGCGCCAGCAGCTTTACTGGGTACGAGCAGTACTTC. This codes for CASSFTGYEQYF.

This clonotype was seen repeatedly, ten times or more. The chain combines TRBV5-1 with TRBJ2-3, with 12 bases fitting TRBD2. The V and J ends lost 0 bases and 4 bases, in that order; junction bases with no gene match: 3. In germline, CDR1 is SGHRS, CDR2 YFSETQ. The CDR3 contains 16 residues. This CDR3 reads CASSLGLAGAADTQYF. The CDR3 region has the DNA TGCGCCAGCAGCTTGGGACTAGCGGGAGCGGCAGATACGCAGTATTTT.

DNA of the CDR3: TGCGCCAGCAGCTTGGGAGTAGAGAGCACAGATACGCAGTATTTT. It is translated as CASSLGVESTDTQYF. The chain links TRBV5-1 to TRBJ2-3; D unclear. V gave up 0 bases and J gave up 0 bases, with 8 bases separating them. The length of the CDR3 is 15 residues. Germline assignment: CDR1 SGHRS and CDR2 YFSETQ.

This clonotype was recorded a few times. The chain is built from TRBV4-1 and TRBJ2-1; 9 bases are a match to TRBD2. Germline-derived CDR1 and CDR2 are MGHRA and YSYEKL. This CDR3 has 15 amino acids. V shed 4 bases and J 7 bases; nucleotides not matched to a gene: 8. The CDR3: CASSPSGTIGNEQFF. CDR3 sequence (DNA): TGCGCCAGCAGCCCTAGCGGGACCATCGGGAATGAGCAGTTCTTC.

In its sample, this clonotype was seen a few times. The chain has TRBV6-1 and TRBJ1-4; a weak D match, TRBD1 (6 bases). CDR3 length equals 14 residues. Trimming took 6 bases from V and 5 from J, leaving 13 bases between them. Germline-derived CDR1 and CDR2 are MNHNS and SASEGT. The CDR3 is CASSTGGLNEKLFF. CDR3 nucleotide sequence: TGTGCCAGCAGCACCGGGGGGCTGAATGAAAAACTGTTTTTT.

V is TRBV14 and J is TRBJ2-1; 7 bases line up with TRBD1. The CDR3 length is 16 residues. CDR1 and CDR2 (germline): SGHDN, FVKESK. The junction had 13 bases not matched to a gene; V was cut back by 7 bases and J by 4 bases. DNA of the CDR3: TGTGCCAGCACCCCCCGCCCGGGGACAGCTTACAATGAGCAGTTCTTC. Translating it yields CASTPRPGTAYNEQFF. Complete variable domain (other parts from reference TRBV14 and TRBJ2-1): EAGVTQFPSHSVIEKGQTVTLRCDPISGHDNLYWYRRVMGKEIKFLLHFVKESKQDESGMPNNRFLAERTGGTYSTLKVQPAELEDSGVYFCASTPRPGTAYNEQFFGPGTRLTVL.

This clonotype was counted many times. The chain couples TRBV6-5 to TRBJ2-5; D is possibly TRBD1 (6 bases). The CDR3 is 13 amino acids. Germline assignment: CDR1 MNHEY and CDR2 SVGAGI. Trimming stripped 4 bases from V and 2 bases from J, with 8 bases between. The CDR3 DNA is TGTGCCAGCAGTTGGACAGCACAAGAGACCCAGTACTTC. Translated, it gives CASSWTAQETQYF.

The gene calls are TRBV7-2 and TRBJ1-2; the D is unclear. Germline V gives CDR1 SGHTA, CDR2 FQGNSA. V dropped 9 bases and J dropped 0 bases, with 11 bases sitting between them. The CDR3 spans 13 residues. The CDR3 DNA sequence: TGTGCCAGTAAGCCCGGGACTAACTATGGCTACACCTTC. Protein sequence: CASKPGTNYGYTF. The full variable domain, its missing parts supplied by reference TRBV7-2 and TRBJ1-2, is GAGVSQSPSNKVTEKGKDVELRCDPISGHTALYWYRQSLGQGLEFLIYFQGNSAPDKSGLPSDRFSAERTGGSVSTLTIQRTQQEDSAVYLCASKPGTNYGYTFGSGTRLTVV.

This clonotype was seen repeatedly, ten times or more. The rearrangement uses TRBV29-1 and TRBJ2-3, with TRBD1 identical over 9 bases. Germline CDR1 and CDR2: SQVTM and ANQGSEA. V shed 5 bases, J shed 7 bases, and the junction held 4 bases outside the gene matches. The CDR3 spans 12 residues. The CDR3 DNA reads TGCAGCGTTTCACAGGGGGCAAATACGCAGTATTTT. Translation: CSVSQGANTQYF.

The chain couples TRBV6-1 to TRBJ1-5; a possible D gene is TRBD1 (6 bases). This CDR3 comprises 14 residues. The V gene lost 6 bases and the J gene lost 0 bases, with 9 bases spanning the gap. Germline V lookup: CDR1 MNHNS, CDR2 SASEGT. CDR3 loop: CASSRTVSNQPQHF. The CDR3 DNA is TGTGCCAGCAGCCGGACAGTTAGCAATCAGCCCCAGCATTTT.

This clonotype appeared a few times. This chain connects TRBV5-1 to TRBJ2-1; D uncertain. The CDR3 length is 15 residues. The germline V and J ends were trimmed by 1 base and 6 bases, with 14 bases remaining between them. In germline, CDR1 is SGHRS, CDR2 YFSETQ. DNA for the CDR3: TGCGCCAGCAGCTTGATGGGCTCGGCAGGCAATGAGCAGTTCTTC. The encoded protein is CASSLMGSAGNEQFF.

CDR3 residues: CASSQVVVGGSYGYTF. The CDR3 DNA follows: TGTGCCAGCAGCCAAGTAGTGGTAGGGGGAAGTTATGGCTACACCTTC. V gene TRBV4-2 combines with J gene TRBJ1-2; tentative D call: TRBD1 (6 bases). CDR1 is LGHNA and CDR2 is YNFKEQ in the germline V gene. V was clipped by 1 base and J by 5 bases, with 17 bases between them. CDR3 size: 16 residues.

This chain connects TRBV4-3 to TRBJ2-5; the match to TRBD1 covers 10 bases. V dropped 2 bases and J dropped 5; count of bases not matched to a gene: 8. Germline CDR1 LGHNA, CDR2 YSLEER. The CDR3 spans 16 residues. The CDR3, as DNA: TGCGCCAGCAGCCAACGCCTGACAGGGGGCGGTGAGACCCAGTACTTC. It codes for CASSQRLTGGGETQYF.

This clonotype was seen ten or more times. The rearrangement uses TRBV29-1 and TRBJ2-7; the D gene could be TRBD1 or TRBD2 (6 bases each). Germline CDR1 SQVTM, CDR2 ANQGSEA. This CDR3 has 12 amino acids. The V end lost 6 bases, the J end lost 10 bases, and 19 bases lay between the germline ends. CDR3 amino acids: CSVGGGTLNQYF. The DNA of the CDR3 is TGCAGCGTGGGGGGCGGGACACTAAATCAGTACTTC.

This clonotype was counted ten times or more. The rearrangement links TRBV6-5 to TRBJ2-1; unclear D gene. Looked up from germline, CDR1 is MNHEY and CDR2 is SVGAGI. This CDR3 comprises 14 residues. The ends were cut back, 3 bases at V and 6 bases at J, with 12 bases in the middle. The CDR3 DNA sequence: TGTGCCAGCAGTTATCGGAGACCCGGCAATGAGCAGTTCTTC. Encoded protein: CASSYRRPGNEQFF.

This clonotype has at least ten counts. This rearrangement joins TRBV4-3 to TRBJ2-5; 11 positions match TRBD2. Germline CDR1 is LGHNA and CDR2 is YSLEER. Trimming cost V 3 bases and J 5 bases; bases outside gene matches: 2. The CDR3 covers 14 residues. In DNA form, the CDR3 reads TGCGCCAGCAGCCATAGGACTAGCGGGGAGACCCAGTACTTC. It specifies CASSHRTSGETQYF.

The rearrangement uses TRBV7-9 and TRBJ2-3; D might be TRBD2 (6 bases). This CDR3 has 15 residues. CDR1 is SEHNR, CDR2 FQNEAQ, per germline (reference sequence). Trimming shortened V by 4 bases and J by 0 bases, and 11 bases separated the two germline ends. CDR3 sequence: CASSYLGTSTDTQYF. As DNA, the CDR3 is TGTGCCAGCAGCTACCTAGGGACTAGCACAGATACGCAGTATTTT.

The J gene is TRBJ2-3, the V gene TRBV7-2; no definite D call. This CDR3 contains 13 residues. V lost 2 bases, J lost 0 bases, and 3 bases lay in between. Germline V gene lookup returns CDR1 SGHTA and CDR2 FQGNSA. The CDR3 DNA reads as TGTGCCAGCAGCTTAAAGAGCACAGATACGCAGTATTTT. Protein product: CASSLKSTDTQYF.

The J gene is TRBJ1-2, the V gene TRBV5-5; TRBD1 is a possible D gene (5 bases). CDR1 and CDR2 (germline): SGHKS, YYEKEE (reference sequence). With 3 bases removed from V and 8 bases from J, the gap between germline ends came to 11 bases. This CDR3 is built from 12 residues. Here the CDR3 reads CASSSPEGGYTF. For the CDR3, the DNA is TGTGCCAGCAGCTCCCCGGAGGGGGGCTACACCTTC.

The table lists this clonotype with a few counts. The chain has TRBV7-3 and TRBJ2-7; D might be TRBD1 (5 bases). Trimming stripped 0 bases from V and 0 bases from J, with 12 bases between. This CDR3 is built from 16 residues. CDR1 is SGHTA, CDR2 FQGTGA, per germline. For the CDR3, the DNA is TGTGCCAGCAGCTTAACGACGACGACAGCCTCCTACGAGCAGTACTTC. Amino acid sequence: CASSLTTTTASYEQYF.

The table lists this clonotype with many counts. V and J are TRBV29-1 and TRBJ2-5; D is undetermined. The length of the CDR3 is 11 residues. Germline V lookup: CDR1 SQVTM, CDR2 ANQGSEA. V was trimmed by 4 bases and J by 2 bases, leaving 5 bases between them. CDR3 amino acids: CSVGPQETQYF. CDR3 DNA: TGCAGCGTTGGGCCACAAGAGACCCAGTACTTC.

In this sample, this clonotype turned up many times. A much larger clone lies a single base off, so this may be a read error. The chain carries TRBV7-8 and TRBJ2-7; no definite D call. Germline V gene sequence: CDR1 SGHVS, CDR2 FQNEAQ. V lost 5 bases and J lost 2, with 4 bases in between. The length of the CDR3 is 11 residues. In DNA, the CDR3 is TGTGCCAGCAGCCCCACCTACGAGCAGTACTTC. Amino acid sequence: CASSPTYEQYF.

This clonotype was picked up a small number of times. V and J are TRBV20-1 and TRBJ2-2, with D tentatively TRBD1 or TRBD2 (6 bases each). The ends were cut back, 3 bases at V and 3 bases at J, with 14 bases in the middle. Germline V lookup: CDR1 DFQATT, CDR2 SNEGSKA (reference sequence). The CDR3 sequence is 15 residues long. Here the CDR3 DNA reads TGCAGTGCTAGTTTTAGGGGGGCCTACACCGGGGAGCTGTTTTTT. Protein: CSASFRGAYTGELFF.

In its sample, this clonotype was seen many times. CDR3 in amino acids: CSAREWGVRSTEAFF. CDR3 DNA sequence: TGCAGTGCTAGAGAATGGGGGGTGAGAAGCACTGAAGCTTTCTTT. The rearrangement uses TRBV20-1 and TRBJ1-1; TRBD1 is a possible D gene (5 bases). This CDR3 is built from 15 residues. Germline CDR1 DFQATT, CDR2 SNEGSKA (reference sequence). V was clipped by 0 bases and J by 4 bases, with 15 bases between them.

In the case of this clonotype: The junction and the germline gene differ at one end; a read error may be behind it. CDR3 nucleotide sequence: TGTGCCTGCAGCTTAGGCCCCGATGAGCAGTTCTTC. It specifies CACSLGPDEQFF. The chain carries TRBV7-8 and TRBJ2-1; D gene uncertain. This CDR3 comprises 12 residues. The germline V gene encodes CDR1 SGHVS and CDR2 FQNEAQ.

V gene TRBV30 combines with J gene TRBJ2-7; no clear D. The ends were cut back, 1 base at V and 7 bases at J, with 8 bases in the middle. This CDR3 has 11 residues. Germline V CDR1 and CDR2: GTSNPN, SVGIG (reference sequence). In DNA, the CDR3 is TGTGCCTGGAGTGAATACACTGAGCAGTACTTC. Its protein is CAWSEYTEQYF.

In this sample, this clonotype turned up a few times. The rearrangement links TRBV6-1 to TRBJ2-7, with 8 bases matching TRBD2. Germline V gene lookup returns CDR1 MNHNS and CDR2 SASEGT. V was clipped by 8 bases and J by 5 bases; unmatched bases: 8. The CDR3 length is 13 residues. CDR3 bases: TGTGCCAGCCGGAGTCTAGCGGGTCACGAGCAGTACTTC. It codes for CASRSLAGHEQYF.

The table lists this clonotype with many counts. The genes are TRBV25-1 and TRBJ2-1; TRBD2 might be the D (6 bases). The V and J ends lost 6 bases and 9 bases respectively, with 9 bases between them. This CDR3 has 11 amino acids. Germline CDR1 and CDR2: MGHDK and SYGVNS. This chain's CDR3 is CASSGTVEQFF. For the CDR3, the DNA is TGTGCCAGCAGCGGGACTGTTGAGCAGTTCTTC.

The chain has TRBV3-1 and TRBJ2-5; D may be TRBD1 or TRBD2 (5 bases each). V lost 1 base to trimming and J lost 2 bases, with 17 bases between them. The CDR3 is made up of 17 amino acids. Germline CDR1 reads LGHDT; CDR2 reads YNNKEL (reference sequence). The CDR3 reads CASSQGGLVGGQETQYF. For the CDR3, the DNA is TGTGCCAGCAGCCAAGGAGGTCTTGTTGGGGGACAAGAGACCCAGTACTTC.

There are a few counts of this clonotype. CDR3 loop: CASRGKQYF. CDR3 DNA sequence: TGTGCCAGCAGAGGGAAGCAGTACTTC. This chain uses TRBV27 with TRBJ2-7; D gene unclear. Trimming took off 6 bases at V and 8 bases at J, with 5 bases between the two ends. This CDR3 has 9 amino acids. The germline V gene encodes CDR1 MNHEY and CDR2 SMNVEV (reference sequence).